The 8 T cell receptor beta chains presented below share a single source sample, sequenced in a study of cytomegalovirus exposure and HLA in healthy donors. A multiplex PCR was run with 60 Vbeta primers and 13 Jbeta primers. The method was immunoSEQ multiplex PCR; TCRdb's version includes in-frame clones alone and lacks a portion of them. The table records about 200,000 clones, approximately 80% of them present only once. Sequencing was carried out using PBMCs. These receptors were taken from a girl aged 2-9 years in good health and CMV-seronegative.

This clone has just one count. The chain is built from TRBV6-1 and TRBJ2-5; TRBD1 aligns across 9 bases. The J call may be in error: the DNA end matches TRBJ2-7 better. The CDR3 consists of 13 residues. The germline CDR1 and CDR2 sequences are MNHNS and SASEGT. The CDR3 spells CASTWGQGDEQYF. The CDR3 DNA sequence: TGTGCCAGCACCTGGGGACAGGGCGACGAGCAGTACTTC.

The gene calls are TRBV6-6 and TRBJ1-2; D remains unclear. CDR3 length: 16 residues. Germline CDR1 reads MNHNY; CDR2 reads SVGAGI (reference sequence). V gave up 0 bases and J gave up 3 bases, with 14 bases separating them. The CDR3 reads CASSYSEVPGYYGYTF. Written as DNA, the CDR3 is TGTGCCAGCAGTTACTCGGAGGTACCGGGCTACTATGGCTACACCTTC.

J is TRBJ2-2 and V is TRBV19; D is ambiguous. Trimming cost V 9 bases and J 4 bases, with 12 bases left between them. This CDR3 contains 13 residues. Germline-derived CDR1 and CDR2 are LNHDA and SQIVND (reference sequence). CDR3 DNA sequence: TGTGCCAGCTACAGCTACCCCACCGGGGAGCTGTTTTTT. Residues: CASYSYPTGELFF.

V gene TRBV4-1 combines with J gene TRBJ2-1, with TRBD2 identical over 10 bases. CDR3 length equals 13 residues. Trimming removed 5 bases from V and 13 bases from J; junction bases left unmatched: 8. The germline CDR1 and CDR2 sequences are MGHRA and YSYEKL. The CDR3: CASSGELAGIQFF. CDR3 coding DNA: TGCGCCAGCAGCGGTGAACTAGCGGGGATACAGTTCTTC.

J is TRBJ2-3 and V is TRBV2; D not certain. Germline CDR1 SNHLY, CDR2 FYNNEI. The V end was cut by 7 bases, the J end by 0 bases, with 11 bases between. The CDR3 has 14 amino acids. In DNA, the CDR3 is TGTGCCAGCATGGTTGGGCGAAGCACAGATACGCAGTATTTT. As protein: CASMVGRSTDTQYF. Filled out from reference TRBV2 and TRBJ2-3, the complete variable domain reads EPEVTQTPSHQVTQMGQEVILRCVPISNHLYFYWYRQILGQKVEFLVSFYNNEISEKSEIFDDQFSVERPDGSNFTLKIRSTKLEDSAMYFCASMVGRSTDTQYFGPGTRLTVL.

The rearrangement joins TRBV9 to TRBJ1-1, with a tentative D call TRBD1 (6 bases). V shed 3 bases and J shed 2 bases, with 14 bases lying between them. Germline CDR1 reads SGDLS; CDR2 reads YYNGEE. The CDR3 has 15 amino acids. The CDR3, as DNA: TGTGCCAGCAGCGAGACCACAGGGCTCAACACTGAAGCTTTCTTT. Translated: CASSETTGLNTEAFF.

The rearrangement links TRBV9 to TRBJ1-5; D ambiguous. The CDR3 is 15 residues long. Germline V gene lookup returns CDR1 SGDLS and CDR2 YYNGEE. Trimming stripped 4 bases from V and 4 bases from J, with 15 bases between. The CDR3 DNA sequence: TGTGCCAGCAGCCTAACGTGGCGGTTAAATCAGCCCCAGCATTTT. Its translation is CASSLTWRLNQPQHF.

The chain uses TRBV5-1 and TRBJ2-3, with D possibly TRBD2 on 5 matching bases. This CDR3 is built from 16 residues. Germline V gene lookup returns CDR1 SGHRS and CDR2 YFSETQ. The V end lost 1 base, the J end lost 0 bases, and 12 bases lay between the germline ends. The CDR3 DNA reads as TGCGCCAGCAGCTTGAGTAGGAGCGGTAGCACAGATACGCAGTATTTT. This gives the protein CASSLSRSGSTDTQYF.